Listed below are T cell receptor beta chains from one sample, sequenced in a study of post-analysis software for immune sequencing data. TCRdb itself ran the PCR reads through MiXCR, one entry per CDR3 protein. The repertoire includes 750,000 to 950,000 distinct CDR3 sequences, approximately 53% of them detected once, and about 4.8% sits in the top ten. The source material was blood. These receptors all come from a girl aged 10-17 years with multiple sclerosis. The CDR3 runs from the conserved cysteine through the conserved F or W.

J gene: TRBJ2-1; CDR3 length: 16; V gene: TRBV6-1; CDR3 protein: CASTASGGGTYNEQFF
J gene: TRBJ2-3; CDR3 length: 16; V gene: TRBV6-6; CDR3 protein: CASSYWEGRAADTQYF
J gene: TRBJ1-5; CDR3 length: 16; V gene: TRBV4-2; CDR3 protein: CASSPYSGREVQPQHF
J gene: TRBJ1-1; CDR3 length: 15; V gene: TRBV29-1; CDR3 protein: CSVEWRVTSNTEAFF
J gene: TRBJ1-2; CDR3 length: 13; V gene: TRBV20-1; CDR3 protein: CSARPGQGKGYTF
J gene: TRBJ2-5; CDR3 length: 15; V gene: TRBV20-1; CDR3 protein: CSAIIAGGTQETQYF
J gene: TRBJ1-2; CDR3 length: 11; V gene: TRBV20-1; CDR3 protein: CSARPDYGYTF
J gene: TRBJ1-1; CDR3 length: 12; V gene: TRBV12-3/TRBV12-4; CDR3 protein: CASSLKVRGAFF
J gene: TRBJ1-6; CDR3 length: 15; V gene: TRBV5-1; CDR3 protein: CASSLSRTENSPLHF
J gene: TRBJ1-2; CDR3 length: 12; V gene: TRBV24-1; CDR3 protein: CATGTGNYGYTF
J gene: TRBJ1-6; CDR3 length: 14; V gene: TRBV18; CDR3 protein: CASSTTGSGSPLHF
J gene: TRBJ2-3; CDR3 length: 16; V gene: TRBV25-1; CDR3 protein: CASSELGRFSTDTQYF
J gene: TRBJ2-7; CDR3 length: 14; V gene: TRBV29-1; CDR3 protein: CSVKRDRDLFEQYF
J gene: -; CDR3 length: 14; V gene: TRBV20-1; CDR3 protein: CSARVGTSGYEQYF
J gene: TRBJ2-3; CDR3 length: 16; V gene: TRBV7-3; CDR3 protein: CASSPSGTGGADTQYF
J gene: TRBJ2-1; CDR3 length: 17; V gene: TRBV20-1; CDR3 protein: CSARGSSGRTSYNEQFF
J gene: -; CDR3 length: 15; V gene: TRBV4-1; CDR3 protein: CASSQDGDRVYEQYF
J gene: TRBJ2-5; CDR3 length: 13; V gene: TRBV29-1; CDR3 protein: CSVEKQGRHEQYF
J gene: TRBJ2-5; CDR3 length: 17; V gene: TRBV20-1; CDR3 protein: CSARDVAGGLRQKTQYF
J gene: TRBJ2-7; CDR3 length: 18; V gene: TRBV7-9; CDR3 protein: CASSQPSRGTSASYEQYF
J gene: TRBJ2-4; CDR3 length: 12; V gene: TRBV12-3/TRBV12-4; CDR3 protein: CTSSFPRQRQYF
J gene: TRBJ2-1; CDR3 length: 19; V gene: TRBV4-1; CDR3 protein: CASSQSPRASGGSHNEQFF
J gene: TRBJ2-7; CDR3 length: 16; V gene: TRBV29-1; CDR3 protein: CSVEDRGPGHLDEQYF
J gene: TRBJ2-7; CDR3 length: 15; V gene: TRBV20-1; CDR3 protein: CSARDSLAGGYEQYF
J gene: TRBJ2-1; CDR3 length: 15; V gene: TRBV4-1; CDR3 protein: CASSQRDRAGVEQFF
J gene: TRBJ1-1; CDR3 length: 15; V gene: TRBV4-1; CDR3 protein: CASSQVGSKNTEAFF
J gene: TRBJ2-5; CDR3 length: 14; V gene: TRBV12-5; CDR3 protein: CAGGLPGVGETQYF
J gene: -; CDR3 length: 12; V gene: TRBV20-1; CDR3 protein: CSARALAGEQYF
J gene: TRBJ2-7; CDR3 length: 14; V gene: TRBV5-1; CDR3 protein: CASSLGVAAYEQYF
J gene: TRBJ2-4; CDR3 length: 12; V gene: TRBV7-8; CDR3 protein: CASSFGLAVQYF
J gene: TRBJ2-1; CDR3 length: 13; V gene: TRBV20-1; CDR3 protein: CSAPLLGLHEQFF
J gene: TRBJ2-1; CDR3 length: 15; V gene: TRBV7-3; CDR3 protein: CASRPTSSSYNEQFF
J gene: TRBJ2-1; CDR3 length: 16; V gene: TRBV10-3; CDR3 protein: CAIRGTSGSSYNEQFF
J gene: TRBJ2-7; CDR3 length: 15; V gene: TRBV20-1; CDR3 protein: CSAPLGLAGDYEQYF
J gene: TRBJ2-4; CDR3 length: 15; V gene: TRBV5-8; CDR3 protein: CASSLDRVGKNIQYF
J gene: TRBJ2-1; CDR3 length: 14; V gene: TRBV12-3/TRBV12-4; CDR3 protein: CASTSGTTYNEQFF
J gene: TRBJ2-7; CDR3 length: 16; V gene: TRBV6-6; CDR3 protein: CASSDVAGGLSYEQYF
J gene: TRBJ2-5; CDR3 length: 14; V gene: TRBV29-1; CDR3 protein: CSVDQGLYQETQYF
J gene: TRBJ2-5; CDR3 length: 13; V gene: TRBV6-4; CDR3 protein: CASSEGGGKTQYF
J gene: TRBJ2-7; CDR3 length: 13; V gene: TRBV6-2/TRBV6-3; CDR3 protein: CASSYGSLDEQYF
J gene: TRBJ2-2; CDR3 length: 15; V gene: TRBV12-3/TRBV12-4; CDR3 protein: CASSSPGLTTGELFF
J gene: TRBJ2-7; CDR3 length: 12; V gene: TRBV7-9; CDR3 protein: CAGSLGGYEQYF
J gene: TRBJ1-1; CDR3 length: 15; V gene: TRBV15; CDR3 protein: CATSRDQGGDTEAFF
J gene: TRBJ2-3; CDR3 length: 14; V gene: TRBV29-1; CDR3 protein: CSARVGGGADTQYF
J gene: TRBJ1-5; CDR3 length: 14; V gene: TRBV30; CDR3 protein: CAWSVGGSNQPQHF
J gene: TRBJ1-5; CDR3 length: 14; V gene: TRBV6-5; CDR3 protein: CASRPGQGKQPQHF
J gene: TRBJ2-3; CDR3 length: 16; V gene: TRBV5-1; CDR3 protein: CASSLRTGIFTDTQYF
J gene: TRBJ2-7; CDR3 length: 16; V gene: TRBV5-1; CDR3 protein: CASSLAGTSGIYEQYF
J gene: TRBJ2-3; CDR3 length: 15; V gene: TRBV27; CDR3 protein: CASTRVASSTDTQYF
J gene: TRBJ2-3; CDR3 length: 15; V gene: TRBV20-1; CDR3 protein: CSAMGTGASTDTQYF
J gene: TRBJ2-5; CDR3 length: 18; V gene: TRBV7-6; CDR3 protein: CASSVVWVGAGWQETQYF
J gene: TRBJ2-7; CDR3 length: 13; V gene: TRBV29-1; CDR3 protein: CSVVGGNSYEQYF
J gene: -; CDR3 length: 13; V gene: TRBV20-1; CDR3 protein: CSAQAGGNGEQYF
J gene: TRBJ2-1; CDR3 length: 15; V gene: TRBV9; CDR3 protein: CASSVRLQGENEQFF
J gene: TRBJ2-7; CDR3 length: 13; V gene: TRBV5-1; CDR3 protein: CASSLDGTYEQYF
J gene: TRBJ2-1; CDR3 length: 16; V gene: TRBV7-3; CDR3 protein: CASSTTGIGANNEQFF
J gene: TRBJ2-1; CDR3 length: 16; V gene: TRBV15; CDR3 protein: CATSTQSGESYNEQFF